The following is a T cell receptor beta chain sequence with its context. The data were produced by immunoSEQ multiplex PCR, yet TCRdb's version contains in-frame clones alone and is incomplete. The sample shows 73,000 or so clones, about four fifths of them seen only once. Between the trimmed V and J ends, which lost 4 bases and 6 bases, there was a span of 12 bases. The CDR3 sequence is 14 residues long. Germline CDR1 is SGHTA and CDR2 is FQGNSA. The sample comes from a study of blood T cell repertoires in COVID-19. Overall study: Donors in the United States, Italy and Spain gave samples during acute or convalescent COVID-19.

The source of this sequence is a man aged 50-59 years with active COVID-19. Sequences were obtained from peripheral blood. The rearrangement links TRBV7-2 to TRBJ2-2; possible D gene TRBD2, 6 bases. CDR3 in amino acids: CASSYTGGSGELFF. CDR3 in DNA: TGTGCCAGCAGCTATACCGGGGGTTCCGGGGAGCTGTTTTTT.